One and the same sample provided the 7 T cell receptor beta chains below, sequenced in a study of esophageal squamous cell carcinoma under preoperative chemotherapy. Time point specified: after preoperative PTX-NDP chemotherapy. TCRdb reprocessed the PCR reads with MiXCR, giving one entry per CDR3 protein. The table lists 34,000 or so distinct CDR3 sequences, about half of them singletons. This sample was obtained from a patient given preoperative chemotherapy. The receptors originated from a human donor with esophageal squamous cell carcinoma. The donor label of this sample is uncertain.

The sample holds many counts of this clonotype. The chain couples TRBV7-2 to TRBJ2-4, with D tentatively TRBD1 (6 bases). TRBJ2-7 explains the end of the DNA better; the J call may be wrong. There are 15 residues in the CDR3. The germline CDR1 and CDR2 sequences are SGHTA and FQGNSA. CDR3: CASSFFRTDSYEQYF. The CDR3 DNA is TGTGCCAGCAGCTTCTTCCGGACAGACTCCTACGAGCAGTACTTC.

This clonotype was observed at least ten times. This rearrangement joins TRBV19 to TRBJ2-2; TRBD1 agrees at 10 bases. The CDR3 runs to 16 residues. V lost 7 bases and J lost 4; bases outside the gene matches: 9. Germline V CDR1 and CDR2: LNHDA, SQIVND (reference sequence). For the CDR3, the DNA is TGTGCCAGTAACTTACCGGGACAGGGGTTCACCGGGGAGCTGTTTTTT. The encoded protein is CASNLPGQGFTGELFF.

The gene calls are TRBV20-1 and TRBJ2-5; D might be TRBD1 (5 bases). V was pared by 3 bases and J by 5 bases, with 19 bases between. Germline CDR1 is DFQATT and CDR2 is SNEGSKA (reference sequence). The CDR3 runs 15 residues. The CDR3 is CSARSRVESVETQYF. The CDR3 region has the DNA TGCAGTGCTAGGTCCAGGGTTGAGTCTGTGGAGACCCAGTACTTC.

As regards this clonotype: This may come from a read error, since a much larger clone is one base off. The V and J genes are TRBV7-8 and TRBJ2-4; 8 positions agree with TRBD2. The junction had 17 bases not matched to a gene; V was cut back by 6 bases and J by 13 bases. Germline values: CDR1 SGHVS, CDR2 FQNEAQ. This CDR3 comprises 15 residues. CDR3 amino acids: CASRLSGSGYNEQYF. DNA of the CDR3: TGTGCCAGCAGACTCAGCGGGAGCGGATACAATGAGCAGTACTTC.

The rearrangement links TRBV7-9 to TRBJ1-2; possibly TRBD1 for D (6 bases). V lost 0 bases, J lost 4 bases, and 15 bases lay in between. CDR1 and CDR2 (germline): SEHNR, FQNEAQ (reference sequence). This CDR3 is 16 amino acids long. The CDR3 coding sequence is TGTGCCAGCAGCTTAGCGGCTGGGGGCGGCTTCTATGGCTACACCTTC. Its protein is CASSLAAGGGFYGYTF.

V is TRBV4-2 and J is TRBJ2-3; D might be TRBD2 (6 bases). CDR1 and CDR2 (germline): LGHNA, YNFKEQ. The CDR3 has 15 residues. Trimming cost V 1 base and J 4 bases, with 12 bases left between them. CDR3 protein: CASSQGRGSPDTQYF. The CDR3, as DNA: TGTGCCAGCAGCCAAGGACGGGGGAGCCCAGATACGCAGTATTTT.

This clonotype was counted ten times or more. This chain uses TRBV7-2 with TRBJ2-4; D remains ambiguous. CDR3 size: 15 residues. Germline V gene sequence: CDR1 SGHTA, CDR2 FQGNSA. The ends were cut back, 5 bases at V and 0 bases at J, with 11 bases in the middle. As DNA, the CDR3 is TGTGCCAGCAGCCAGGACGTAATAGCCAAAAACATTCAGTACTTC. Its translation is CASSQDVIAKNIQYF.